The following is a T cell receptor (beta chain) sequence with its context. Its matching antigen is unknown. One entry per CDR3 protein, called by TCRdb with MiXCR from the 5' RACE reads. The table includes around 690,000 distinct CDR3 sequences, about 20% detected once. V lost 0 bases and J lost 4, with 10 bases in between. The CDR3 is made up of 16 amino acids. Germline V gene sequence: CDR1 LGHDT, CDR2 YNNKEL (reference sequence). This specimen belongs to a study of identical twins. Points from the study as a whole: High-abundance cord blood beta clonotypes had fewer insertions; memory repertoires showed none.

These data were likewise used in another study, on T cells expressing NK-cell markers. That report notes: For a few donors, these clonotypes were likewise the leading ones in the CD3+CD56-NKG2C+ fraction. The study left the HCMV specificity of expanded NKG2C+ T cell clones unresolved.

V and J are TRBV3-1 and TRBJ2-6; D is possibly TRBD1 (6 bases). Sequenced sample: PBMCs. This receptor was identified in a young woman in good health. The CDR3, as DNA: TGTGCCAGCAGCCAAGATTTGGGGGCCGGGGCCAACGTCCTGACTTTC. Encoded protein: CASSQDLGAGANVLTF.